These 17 T cell receptor beta chains were all obtained from the same sample, sequenced in a study of T cells in Graves' hyperthyroidism and ophthalmopathy (dated by TCRdb to the late 2010s). The method was multiplex PCR. Sequencing used an Illumina HiSeq 2000. The TCR beta CDR3 regions were amplified from the RNA transcripts. A first-round RT-PCR of the TCR CDR3 used the HTBI primer set with the Qiagen OneStep RT-PCR kit. The public sequencing data were trimmed at Q25 with fastp and processed into clonotypes with MiXCR by TCRdb, which kept only in-frame beta chains. Merged by CDR3 protein, the rows form single entries marked with the most common genes and DNA. The sample data list some 340,000 distinct CDR3 sequences, and approximately 15% of these were observed just once. The ten largest clonotypes hold approximately 35% of the sample. Material: blood. Source of these receptors: a woman in her thirties or forties with Graves' ophthalmopathy.

This clonotype has just a few counts. This rearrangement joins TRBV2 to TRBJ1-1; D unclear. CDR1 SNHLY and CDR2 FYNNEI come from the germline V gene. The V and J ends lost 4 bases and 3 bases respectively, with 9 bases between them. The CDR3 consists of 13 residues. CDR3 region: CASSGRPDTEAFF. The CDR3 DNA reads TGTGCCAGCAGTGGGAGGCCGGACACTGAAGCTTTCTTT.

This clonotype showed up many times. V gene TRBV29-1 combines with J gene TRBJ1-2; D is uncertain. The V gene's germline CDR1 is SQVTM and CDR2 ANQGSEA. V was trimmed by 7 bases and J by 0 bases, leaving 15 bases between them. This CDR3 spans 14 amino acids. This CDR3 reads CSATRREANYGYTF. The CDR3 DNA follows: TGCAGCGCCACCCGGAGGGAAGCTAACTATGGCTACACCTTC.

Comments on this clonotype: A much larger clone sits a single nucleotide away, making a read error possible. The chain combines TRBV6-1 with TRBJ2-5; 9 bases are a match to TRBD1. Germline V gene lookup returns CDR1 MNHNS and CDR2 SASEGT. Germline trimming cut 8 bases from V and 1 base from J; bases unmatched to any gene: 14. CDR3 length: 17 amino acids. Here the CDR3 reads CASGSTGGPSSQETQYF. The CDR3 DNA follows: TGTGCCAGCGGGAGTACAGGGGGCCCTTCGTCCCAAGAGACCCAGTACTTC.

The sample holds many counts of this clonotype. The gene calls are TRBV11-2 and TRBJ2-1; no clear D. V was trimmed by 0 bases and J by 11 bases, leaving 11 bases between them. The CDR3 runs 13 residues. Germline V lookup: CDR1 SGHAT, CDR2 FQNNGV. CDR3 coding DNA: TGTGCCAGCAGCTTAGATGCATTTCCAAAGCAGTTCTTC. Translating it yields CASSLDAFPKQFF.

To note about this clonotype: At one boundary the junction diverges from the germline segment, which might be a read error. The chain links TRBV20-1 to TRBJ2-1, with D tentatively TRBD1 or TRBD2 (6 bases each). This CDR3 is 16 amino acids long. Germline values: CDR1 DFQATT, CDR2 SNEGSKA (reference sequence). The chain's CDR3 is CSARPGQTTGGNGQFF. CDR3 bases: TGCAGTGCTAGACCGGGGCAGACCACCGGGGGCAATGGGCAGTTCTTC.

This clonotype has only a few counts. V and J are TRBV7-9 and TRBJ1-6, with 8 nucleotides matching TRBD1. Per germline, CDR1 SEHNR and CDR2 FQNEAQ (reference sequence). V dropped 5 bases and J dropped 8; count of bases not matched to a gene: 8. The CDR3 is 15 amino acids. The DNA for the CDR3 is TGTGCCAGCAGCCCCAGGGACAGGAAAGATTCACCCCTCCACTTT. Its translation: CASSPRDRKDSPLHF.

This clonotype was recorded at least ten times. The V call is TRBV7-2, the J call TRBJ2-5; tentative D call: TRBD2 (7 bases). The CDR3 consists of 15 residues. The germline gives CDR1 SGHTA, CDR2 FQGNSA. Trimming removed 0 bases at V and 4 bases at J, with 12 bases between. CDR3 amino acids: CASSLAGGAGETQYF. Here the CDR3 DNA reads TGTGCCAGCAGCTTAGCGGGGGGGGCCGGAGAGACCCAGTACTTC.

There are many counts of this clonotype. The chain uses TRBV20-1 and TRBJ2-3; 11 nucleotides line up with TRBD2. Germline loops: CDR1 DFQATT, CDR2 SNEGSKA (reference sequence). This CDR3 spans 15 amino acids. CDR3 protein: CSVTSRLAGGDTQYF. In nucleotides, the CDR3 is TGCAGCGTGACGAGCAGGCTAGCGGGGGGAGATACGCAGTATTTT.

This clonotype has at least ten counts. This chain uses TRBV7-2 with TRBJ2-5; a weak D match, TRBD2 (7 bases). The germline V and J ends were trimmed by 2 bases and 5 bases, with 18 bases remaining between them. CDR3 length: 16 residues. Germline V gene data show CDR1 as SGHTA and CDR2 as FQGNSA. The CDR3 reads CASSLNYRGGRETQYF. DNA of the CDR3: TGTGCCAGCAGCTTAAATTATAGGGGGGGCCGGGAGACCCAGTACTTC.

This clonotype appeared a few times. V and J are TRBV20-1 and TRBJ2-1; the D gene could be TRBD1 or TRBD2 (6 bases each). The germline V gene has CDR1 DFQATT and CDR2 SNEGSKA (reference sequence). The germline V and J ends were trimmed by 6 bases and 6 bases, with 12 bases remaining between them. The CDR3 runs to 12 residues. The CDR3 DNA follows: TGCAGTGCCCACCGGGGGCTCAATGAGCAGTTCTTC. Protein: CSAHRGLNEQFF.

This clonotype was observed at least ten times. The chain is built from TRBV19 and TRBJ2-1; 8 bases are a match to TRBD1. V was pared by 6 bases and J by 2 bases, with 6 bases of the junction left unmatched. CDR1 LNHDA and CDR2 SQIVND come from the germline V gene (reference sequence). The CDR3 has 15 residues. The CDR3 nucleotides read TGTGCCAGTAGGCCCCGGACAGGGACCTACAATGAGCAGTTCTTC. Residues: CASRPRTGTYNEQFF. Full variable domain (remainder filled in from reference TRBV19 and TRBJ2-1): DGGITQSPKYLFRKEGQNVTLSCEQNLNHDAMYWYRQDPGQGLRLIYYSQIVNDFQKGDIAEGYSVSREKKESFPLTVTSAQKNPTAFYLCASRPRTGTYNEQFFGPGTRLTVL.

This clonotype was detected only a few times. The rearrangement joins TRBV4-1 to TRBJ2-6; D is unresolved. V was cut by 0 bases and J by 4 bases, with 19 bases left in between. Germline values: CDR1 MGHRA, CDR2 YSYEKL. The CDR3 length is 19 residues. CDR3 loop: CASSQDLAKALSGANVLTF. The CDR3 DNA is TGCGCCAGCAGCCAAGACTTGGCGAAGGCGCTTTCCGGGGCCAACGTCCTGACTTTC.

This clonotype was counted many times. This chain joins TRBV28 and TRBJ1-4; D may be TRBD1 (5 bases). V lost 3 bases, J lost 8 bases, and 16 bases lay in between. The germline V gene has CDR1 MDHEN and CDR2 SYDVKM. There are 15 residues in the CDR3. The CDR3 nucleotides are TGTGCCAGCAGTTTCGGGGGAATCGGGGAAGAAAAACTGTTTTTT. This codes for CASSFGGIGEEKLFF.

This clonotype was observed at least ten times. The chain uses TRBV7-9 and TRBJ2-7; the match to TRBD1 covers 9 bases. CDR1 is SEHNR, CDR2 FQNEAQ, per germline (reference sequence). The V segment lost 4 bases and the J segment 1 base; nucleotides outside the gene matches: 8. The CDR3 length is 16 residues. DNA for the CDR3: TGTGCCAGCAGCTCACCCGGGACAGGGAGGTCCTACGAGCAGTACTTC. Protein sequence: CASSSPGTGRSYEQYF.

This clonotype was seen a handful of times. The chain carries TRBV13 and TRBJ2-7, with 8 bases fitting TRBD1. Unmatched junction bases numbered 7, after V lost 5 bases and J lost 1 base. The CDR3 has 15 amino acids. CDR1 and CDR2 (germline): PRHDT, FYEKMQ (reference sequence). The CDR3 spells CASSTGTGASYEQYF. CDR3 bases: TGTGCCAGCAGCACCGGGACAGGAGCTTCCTACGAGCAGTACTTC.

This clonotype occurred a few times. V gene TRBV27 combines with J gene TRBJ2-5; D gene uncertain. CDR3 length equals 13 residues. V was pared by 4 bases and J by 0 bases, with 6 bases between. The germline V gene encodes CDR1 MNHEY and CDR2 SMNVEV (reference sequence). Here the CDR3 reads CASSSADQETQYF. The CDR3 DNA reads as TGTGCCAGCAGTTCTGCAGACCAAGAGACCCAGTACTTC.

This clonotype was found many times. CDR3 loop: CASSLSEGWGYTF. CDR3 DNA sequence: TGTGCCAGCAGTTTATCGGAGGGGTGGGGCTACACCTTC. V gene TRBV12-3 or TRBV12-4 combines with J gene TRBJ1-2, with D tentatively TRBD1 (5 bases). Trimming left V 2 bases short and J 8 bases short, with 12 bases between. This CDR3 is 13 amino acids long.